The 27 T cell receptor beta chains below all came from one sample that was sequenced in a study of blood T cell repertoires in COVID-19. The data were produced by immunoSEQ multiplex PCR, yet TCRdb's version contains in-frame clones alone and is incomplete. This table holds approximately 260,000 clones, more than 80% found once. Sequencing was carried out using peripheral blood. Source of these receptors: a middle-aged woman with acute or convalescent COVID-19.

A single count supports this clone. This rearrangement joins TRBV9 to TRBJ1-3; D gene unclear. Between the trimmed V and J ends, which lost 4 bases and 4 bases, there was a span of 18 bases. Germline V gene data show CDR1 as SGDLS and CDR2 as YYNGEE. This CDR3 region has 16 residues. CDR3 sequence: CASSSPRGGIGNTIYF. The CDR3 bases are TGTGCCAGCAGCTCCCCCCGGGGAGGAATCGGAAACACCATATATTTT.

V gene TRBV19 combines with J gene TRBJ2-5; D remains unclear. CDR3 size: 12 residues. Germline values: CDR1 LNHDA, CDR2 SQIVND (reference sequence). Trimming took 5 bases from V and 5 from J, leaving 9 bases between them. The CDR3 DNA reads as TGTGCCAGTAGTCCAGGATCTGAGACCCAGTACTTC. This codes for CASSPGSETQYF.

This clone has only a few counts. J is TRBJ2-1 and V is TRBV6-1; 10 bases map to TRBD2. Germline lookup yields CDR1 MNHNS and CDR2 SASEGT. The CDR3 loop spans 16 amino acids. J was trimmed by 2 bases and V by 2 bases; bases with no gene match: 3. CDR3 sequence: CASSERLAGAYNEQFF. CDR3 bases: TGTGCCAGCAGTGAACGGCTAGCGGGGGCCTACAATGAGCAGTTCTTC.

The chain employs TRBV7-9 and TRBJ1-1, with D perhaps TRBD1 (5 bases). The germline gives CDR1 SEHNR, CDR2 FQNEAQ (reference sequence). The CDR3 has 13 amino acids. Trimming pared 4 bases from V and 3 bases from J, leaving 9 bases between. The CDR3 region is CASSSLGDTEAFF. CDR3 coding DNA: TGTGCCAGCAGCTCGCTAGGGGACACTGAAGCTTTCTTT. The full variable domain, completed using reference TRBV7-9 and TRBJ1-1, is DTGVSQNPRHKITKRGQNVTFRCDPISEHNRLYWYRQTLGQGPEFLTYFQNEAQLEKSRLLSDRFSAERPKGSFSTLEIQRTEQGDSAMYLCASSSLGDTEAFFGQGTRLTVV.

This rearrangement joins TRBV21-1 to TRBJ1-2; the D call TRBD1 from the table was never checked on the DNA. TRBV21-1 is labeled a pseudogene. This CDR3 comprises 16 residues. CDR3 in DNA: TGTGCCAGCAGCAAAGAGAGGTCAGGGGGTTTCTATGGCTACACCTTC. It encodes CASSKERSGGFYGYTF.

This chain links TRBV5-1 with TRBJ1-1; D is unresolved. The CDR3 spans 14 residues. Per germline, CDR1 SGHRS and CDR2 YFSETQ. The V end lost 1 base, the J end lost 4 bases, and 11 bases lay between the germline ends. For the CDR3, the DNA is TGCGCCAGCAGCTTGTGGCAGTCGGGCACTGAAGCTTTCTTT. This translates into CASSLWQSGTEAFF. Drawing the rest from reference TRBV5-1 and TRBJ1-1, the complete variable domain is KAGVTQTPRYLIKTRGQQVTLSCSPISGHRSVSWYQQTPGQGLQFLFEYFSETQRNKGNFPGRFSGRQFSNSRSEMNVSTLELGDSALYLCASSLWQSGTEAFFGQGTRLTVV.

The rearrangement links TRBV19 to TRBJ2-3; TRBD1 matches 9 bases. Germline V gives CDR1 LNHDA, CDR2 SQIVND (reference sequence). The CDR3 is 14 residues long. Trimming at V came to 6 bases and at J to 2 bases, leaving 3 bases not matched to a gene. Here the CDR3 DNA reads TGTGCCAGTAGGGGGACAGGGTTCACAGATACGCAGTATTTT. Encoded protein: CASRGTGFTDTQYF.

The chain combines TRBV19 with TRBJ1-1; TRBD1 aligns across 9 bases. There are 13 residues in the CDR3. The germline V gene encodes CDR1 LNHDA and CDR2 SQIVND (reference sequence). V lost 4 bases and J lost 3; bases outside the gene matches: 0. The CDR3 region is CASSRTGDTEAFF. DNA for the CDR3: TGTGCCAGTAGTAGGACAGGGGACACTGAAGCTTTCTTT.

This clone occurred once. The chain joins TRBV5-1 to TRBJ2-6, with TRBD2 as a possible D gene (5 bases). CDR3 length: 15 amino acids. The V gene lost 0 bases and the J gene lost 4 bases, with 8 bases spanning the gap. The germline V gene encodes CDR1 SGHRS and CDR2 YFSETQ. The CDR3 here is CASSLARAGANVLTF. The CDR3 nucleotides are TGCGCCAGCAGCTTGGCGAGGGCCGGGGCCAACGTCCTGACTTTC.

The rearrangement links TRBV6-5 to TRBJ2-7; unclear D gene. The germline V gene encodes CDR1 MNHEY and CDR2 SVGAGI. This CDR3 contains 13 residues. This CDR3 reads CASGGQVTYEQYV. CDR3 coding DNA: TGTGCGTCCGGTGGGCAGGTCACCTACGAGCAGTACGTC.

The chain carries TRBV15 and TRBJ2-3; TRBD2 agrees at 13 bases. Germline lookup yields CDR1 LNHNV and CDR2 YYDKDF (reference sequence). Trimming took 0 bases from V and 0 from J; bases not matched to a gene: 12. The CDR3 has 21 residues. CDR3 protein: CATSRDKGRTSGGLSTDTQYF. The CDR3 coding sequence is TGTGCCACCAGCAGAGATAAGGGGAGGACTAGCGGGGGCCTTAGCACAGATACGCAGTATTTT.

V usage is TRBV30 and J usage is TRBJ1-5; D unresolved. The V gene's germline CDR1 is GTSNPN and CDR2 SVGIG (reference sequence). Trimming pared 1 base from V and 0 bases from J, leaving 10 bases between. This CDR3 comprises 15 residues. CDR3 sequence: CAWSAGDYSNQPQHF. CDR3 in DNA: TGTGCCTGGAGTGCAGGCGACTATAGCAATCAGCCCCAGCATTTT.

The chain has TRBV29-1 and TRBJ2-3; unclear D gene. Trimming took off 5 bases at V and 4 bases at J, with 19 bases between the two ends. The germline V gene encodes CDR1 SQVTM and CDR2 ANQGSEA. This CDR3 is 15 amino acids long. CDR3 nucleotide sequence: TGCAGCGTTAATAGCAGATCCTTAGGCGCAGATACGCAGTATTTT. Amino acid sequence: CSVNSRSLGADTQYF.

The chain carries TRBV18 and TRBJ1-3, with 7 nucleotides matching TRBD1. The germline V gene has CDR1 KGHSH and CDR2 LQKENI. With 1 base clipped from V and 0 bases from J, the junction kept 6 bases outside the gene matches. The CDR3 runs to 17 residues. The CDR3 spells CASSPRTTGPSGNTIYF. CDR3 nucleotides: TGTGCCAGCTCACCACGGACGACAGGGCCCTCTGGAAACACCATATATTTT.

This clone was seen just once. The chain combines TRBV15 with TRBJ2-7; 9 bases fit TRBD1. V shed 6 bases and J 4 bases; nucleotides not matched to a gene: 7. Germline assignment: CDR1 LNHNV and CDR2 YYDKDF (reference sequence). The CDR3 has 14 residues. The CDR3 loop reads CATSPDRGGYEQYV. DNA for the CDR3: TGTGCCACCAGTCCGGACAGGGGAGGTTACGAGCAGTACGTC.

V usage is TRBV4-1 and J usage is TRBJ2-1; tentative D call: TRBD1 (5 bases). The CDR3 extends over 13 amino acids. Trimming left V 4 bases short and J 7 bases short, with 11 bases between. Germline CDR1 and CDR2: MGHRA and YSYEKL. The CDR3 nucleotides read TGCGCCAGCAGCCCCCTACAGGCAAATGAGCAGTTCTTC. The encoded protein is CASSPLQANEQFF.

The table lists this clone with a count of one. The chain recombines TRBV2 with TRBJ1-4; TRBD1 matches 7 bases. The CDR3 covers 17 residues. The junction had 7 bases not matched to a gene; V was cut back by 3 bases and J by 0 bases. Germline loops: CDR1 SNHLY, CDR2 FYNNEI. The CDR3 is CASSEQGEHATNEKLFF. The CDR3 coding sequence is TGTGCCAGCAGTGAGCAGGGGGAACACGCAACTAATGAAAAACTGTTTTTT.

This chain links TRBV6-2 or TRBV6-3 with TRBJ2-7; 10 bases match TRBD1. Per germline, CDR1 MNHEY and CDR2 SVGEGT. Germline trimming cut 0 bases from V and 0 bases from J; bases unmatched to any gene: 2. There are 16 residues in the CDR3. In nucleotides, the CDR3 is TGTGCCAGCAGTTACTCAAGGACAGGGGGCTCCTACGAGCAGTACGTC. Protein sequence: CASSYSRTGGSYEQYV.

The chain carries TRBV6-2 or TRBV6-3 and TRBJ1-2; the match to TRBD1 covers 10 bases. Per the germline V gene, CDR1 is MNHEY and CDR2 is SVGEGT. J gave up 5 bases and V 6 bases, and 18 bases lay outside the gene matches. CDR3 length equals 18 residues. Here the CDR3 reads CASSPTGTGASLIYGYTF. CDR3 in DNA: TGTGCCAGCAGCCCTACCGGGACAGGGGCCTCCTTAATTTATGGCTACACCTTC.

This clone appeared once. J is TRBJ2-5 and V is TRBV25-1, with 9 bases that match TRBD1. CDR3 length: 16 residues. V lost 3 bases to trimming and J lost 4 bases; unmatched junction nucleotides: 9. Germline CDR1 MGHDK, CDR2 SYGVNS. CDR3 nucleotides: TGTGCCAGCAGTGATGTATTTACAGGGGGCAGAGAGACCCAGTACTTC. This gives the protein CASSDVFTGGRETQYF.

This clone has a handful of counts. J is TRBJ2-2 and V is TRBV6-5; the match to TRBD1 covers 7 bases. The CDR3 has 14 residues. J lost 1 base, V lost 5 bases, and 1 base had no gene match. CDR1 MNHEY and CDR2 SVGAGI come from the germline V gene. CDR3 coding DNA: TGTGCCAGCAGTCGGACAGGGAACACCGGGGAGCTGTTTTTT. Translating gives CASSRTGNTGELFF.

CDR3 DNA sequence: TGCGCCAGCAGCTTGGGAACAGGGGATCAGCCCCAGCATTTT. It codes for CASSLGTGDQPQHF. The genes are TRBV5-1 and TRBJ1-5, with 7 bases lining up with TRBD1. Germline CDR1 and CDR2: SGHRS and YFSETQ. After removal of 0 bases from V and 5 bases from J, the junction contained 2 bases not matched to a gene. The CDR3 totals 14 residues.

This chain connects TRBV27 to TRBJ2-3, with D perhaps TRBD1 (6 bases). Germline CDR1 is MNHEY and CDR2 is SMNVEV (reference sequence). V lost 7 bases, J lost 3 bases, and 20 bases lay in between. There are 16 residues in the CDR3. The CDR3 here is CASKGMMGAGTDTQYF. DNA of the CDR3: TGTGCCAGCAAAGGGATGATGGGGGCAGGGACAGATACGCAGTATTTT.

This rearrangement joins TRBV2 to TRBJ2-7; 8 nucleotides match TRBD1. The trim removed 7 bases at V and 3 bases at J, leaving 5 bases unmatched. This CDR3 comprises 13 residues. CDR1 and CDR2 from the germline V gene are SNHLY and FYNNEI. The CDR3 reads CASMVDRGYEQYV. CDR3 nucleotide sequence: TGTGCCAGCATGGTCGACAGGGGCTACGAGCAGTACGTC.

The CDR3 coding sequence is TGCAGTGCTAGTCAGGGGAACACTGAAGCTTTCTTT. The encoded protein is CSASQGNTEAFF. V usage is TRBV20-1 and J usage is TRBJ1-1; TRBD1 might be the D (5 bases). V was clipped by 3 bases and J by 1 base, with 6 bases between them. Per germline, CDR1 DFQATT and CDR2 SNEGSKA (reference sequence). The CDR3 spans 12 residues.

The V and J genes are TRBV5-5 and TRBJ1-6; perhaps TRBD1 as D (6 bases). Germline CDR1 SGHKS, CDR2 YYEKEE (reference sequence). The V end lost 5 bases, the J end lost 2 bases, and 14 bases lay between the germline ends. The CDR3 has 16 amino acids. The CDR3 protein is CASSLQGVAYNSPLHF. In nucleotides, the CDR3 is TGTGCCAGCAGTTTACAGGGAGTGGCCTATAATTCACCCCTCCACTTT.

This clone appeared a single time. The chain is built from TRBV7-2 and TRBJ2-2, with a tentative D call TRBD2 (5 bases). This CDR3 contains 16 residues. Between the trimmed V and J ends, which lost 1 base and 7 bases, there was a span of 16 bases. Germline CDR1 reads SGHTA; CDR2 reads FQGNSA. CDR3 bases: TGTGCCAGCAGCTTAGGGGCCGGGCGGGCAGGCGGGGAGCTGTTTTTT. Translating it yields CASSLGAGRAGGELFF. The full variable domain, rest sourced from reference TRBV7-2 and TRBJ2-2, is GAGVSQSPSNKVTEKGKDVELRCDPISGHTALYWYRQSLGQGLEFLIYFQGNSAPDKSGLPSDRFSAERTGGSVSTLTIQRTQQEDSAVYLCASSLGAGRAGGELFFGEGSRLTVL.